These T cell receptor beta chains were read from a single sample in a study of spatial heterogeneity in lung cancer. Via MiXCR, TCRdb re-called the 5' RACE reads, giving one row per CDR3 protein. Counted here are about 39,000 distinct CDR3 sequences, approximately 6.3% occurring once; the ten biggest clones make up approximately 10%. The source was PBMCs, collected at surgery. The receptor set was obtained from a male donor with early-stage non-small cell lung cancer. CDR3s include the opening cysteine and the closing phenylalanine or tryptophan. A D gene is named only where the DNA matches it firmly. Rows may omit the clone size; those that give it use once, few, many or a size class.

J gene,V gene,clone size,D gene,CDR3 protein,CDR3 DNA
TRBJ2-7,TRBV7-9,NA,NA,CASSLGLENYEQYF,TGTGCCAGCAGCTTAGGACTGGAAAATTACGAGCAGTACTTC
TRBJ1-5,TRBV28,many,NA,CASSTEQARNQPQHF,TGTGCCAGCAGTACGGAACAGGCTCGCAATCAGCCCCAGCATTTT
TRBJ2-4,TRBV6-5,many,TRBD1,CASSYSRGQGLAKNIQYF,TGTGCCAGCAGTTACTCGCGGGGACAGGGGCTAGCCAAAAACATTCAGTACTTC
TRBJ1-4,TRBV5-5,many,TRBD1,CASSFEGQGYEKLFF,TGTGCCAGCAGCTTCGAGGGACAGGGTTATGAAAAACTGTTTTTT
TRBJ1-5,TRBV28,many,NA,CASSLKGGGNQPQHF,TGTGCCAGCAGTTTGAAGGGGGGGGGCAATCAGCCCCAGCATTTT
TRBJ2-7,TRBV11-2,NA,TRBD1,CASSPLLGDSSYEQYF,TGTGCCAGCAGCCCACTTTTGGGGGACAGCTCCTACGAGCAGTACTTC
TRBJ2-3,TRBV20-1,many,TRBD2,CSASWGGDTDTQYF,TGCAGTGCTAGTTGGGGGGGGGACACAGATACGCAGTATTTT
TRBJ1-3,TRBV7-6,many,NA,CASSRRPGGTSSGNTIYF,TGTGCCAGCAGCCGCAGGCCGGGGGGTACTAGCTCTGGAAACACCATATATTTT
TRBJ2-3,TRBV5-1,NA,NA,CASSLVAEGTDTQYF,TGCGCCAGCAGCTTGGTAGCAGAGGGCACAGATACGCAGTATTTT
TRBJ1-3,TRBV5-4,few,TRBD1,CASSQDRGGNTIYF,TGTGCCAGCAGCCAGGACAGGGGTGGAAACACCATATATTTT
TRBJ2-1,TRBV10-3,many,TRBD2,CAISLAGASNNEQFF,TGTGCCATCAGTTTAGCGGGGGCGAGTAACAATGAGCAGTTCTTC
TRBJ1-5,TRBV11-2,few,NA,CASSLDLGAGQPQHF,TGTGCCAGCAGCTTAGATCTAGGGGCTGGCCAGCCCCAGCATTTT
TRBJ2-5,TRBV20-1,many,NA,CSATPAGRLPETQYF,TGCAGTGCTACCCCCGCAGGCCGCTTGCCGGAGACCCAGTACTTC
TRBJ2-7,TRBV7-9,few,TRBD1,CASSLATGVSYEQYF,TGTGCCAGCAGCTTAGCGACAGGGGTCTCCTACGAGCAGTACTTC
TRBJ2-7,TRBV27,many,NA,CASSSRVGFLRDEQYF,TGTGCCAGCAGTTCCCGTGTAGGATTCCTGAGGGACGAGCAGTACTTC
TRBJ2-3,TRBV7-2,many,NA,CASSLGQGTQYF,TGTGCCAGCAGCTTAGGTCAAGGTACGCAGTATTTT
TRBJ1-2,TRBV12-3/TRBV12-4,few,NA,CASSWHREYGYTF,TGTGCCAGCAGTTGGCACAGGGAGTATGGCTACACCTTC
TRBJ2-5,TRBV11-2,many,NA,CASSSLVETQYF,TGTGCCAGCAGCTCTCTCGTTGAGACCCAGTACTTC
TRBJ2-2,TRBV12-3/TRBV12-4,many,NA,CASSPPGQNTGELFF,TGTGCCAGCAGTCCCCCGGGGCAGAACACCGGGGAGCTGTTTTTT